These T cell receptor beta chains were read from a single sample in a study of shared clonotypes between healthy human individuals. Using immunoSEQ multiplex PCR, the repertoire was profiled, and TCRdb retains in-frame clones only, with some absent. Of about 980,000 clones listed, roughly 72% are singletons. The specimen sequenced was memory CD4+ T cells sorted from blood. Receptors were obtained from a man between 18 and 35 years old in good health. Both conserved end residues are part of each CDR3. Each record gives: CDR3 DNA, CDR3 protein, J gene, D gene, V gene, clone size. The D gene is left open where the match is weak. Size values are once, few and many counts, or a class for expanded clones, and some rows have none.

TGCGCCAGCAGCCGAGGGAGCGGGGCTAGCTCCTACGAGCAGTACTTC | CASSRGSGASSYEQYF | TRBJ2-7 | TRBD2 | TRBV5-1 | .
TGTGCCAGCAGCTTAGAGACAGGAGCGAACACCGGGGAGCTGTTTTTT | CASSLETGANTGELFF | TRBJ2-2 | . | TRBV7-9 | few
TGTGCCAGCAGCTTCCGTATCGGGGAGGTTAACACTGAAGCTTTCTTT | CASSFRIGEVNTEAFF | TRBJ1-1 | . | TRBV11-2 | .
TGTGCCAGCAGGAGTTATACAGGGGAGGTGGAAAAACTGTTTTTT | CASRSYTGEVEKLFF | TRBJ1-4 | TRBD1 | TRBV28 | .
TGTGCCAGCAGCCTGACTGGAAACACCATATATTTT | CASSLTGNTIYF | TRBJ1-3 | . | TRBV7-2 | few
TGCAGCGTCGACAGGGGTAACTATGGCTACACCTTC | CSVDRGNYGYTF | TRBJ1-2 | TRBD1 | TRBV29-1 | .
TGTGCCAGCAGCCAGGGACAGGGACATTCACCCCTCCACTTT | CASSQGQGHSPLHF | TRBJ1-6 | TRBD1 | TRBV11-2 | few
TGTGCCAGCAGCGGAACGAGAAGCTCTGGAAACACCATATATTTT | CASSGTRSSGNTIYF | TRBJ1-3 | . | TRBV25-1 | few
TGTGCCTGGAGTAAAGGGGGCACAGATACGCAGTATTTT | CAWSKGGTDTQYF | TRBJ2-3 | . | TRBV30 | .
TGTGCCAGCAGCTCTGGACAGGAGTGGAGAAATACTATGAACACTGAAGCTTTCTTT | CASSSGQEWRNTMNTEAFF | TRBJ1-1 | TRBD1 | TRBV7-9 | .
TGTGCTAGTGCCGACCTGACTGATTTATTCTCTGGAAACACCATATATTTT | CASADLTDLFSGNTIYF | TRBJ1-3 | . | TRBV12-5 | many
TGTGCCAGCAGCGTGTATGGGGCCAACGTCCTGACTTTC | CASSVYGANVLTF | TRBJ2-6 | . | TRBV5-8 | few
TGCGCCAGCAGCCCCCCGGCCAGCTCCACAGATACGCAGTATTTT | CASSPPASSTDTQYF | TRBJ2-3 | . | TRBV5-1 | .
TGTGCCAGCAGTTACGGGGTGGGCTATGGCTACACCTTC | CASSYGVGYGYTF | TRBJ1-2 | . | TRBV6-5 | many
TGTGCCAGCAGCCAAGGCATCAGGGAGACCCAGTACTTC | CASSQGIRETQYF | TRBJ2-5 | . | TRBV14 | .
TGCAGCGCCCGACAGGGCGTCACTGAAGCTTTCTTT | CSARQGVTEAFF | TRBJ1-1 | TRBD1 | TRBV29-1 | .
TGTGCCAGCAGCTCCGGGTCGGGGGGAGCCTACAATGAGCAGTTCTTC | CASSSGSGGAYNEQFF | TRBJ2-1 | TRBD2 | TRBV11-3 | once
TGTGCCAGTAGGACGGACTTGGCGAACACCGGGGAGCTGTTTTTT | CASRTDLANTGELFF | TRBJ2-2 | . | TRBV19 | few
TGTGCCATCAGCCTAGACAGGGTCAATGGGGAGCTGTTTTTT | CAISLDRVNGELFF | TRBJ2-2 | TRBD1 | TRBV10-3 | .
TGTGCCAGCAGCTCAACAGGGGTGAGGACAGATACGCAGTATTTT | CASSSTGVRTDTQYF | TRBJ2-3 | TRBD1 | TRBV11-2 | .
TGTGCCAGCAGCTTGGGGGCAAGCGGGGACACTGAAGCTTTCTTT | CASSLGASGDTEAFF | TRBJ1-1 | . | TRBV5-4 | .
TGTGCCAGCAGCCCTCTGCCGACGGGCCCCGGGGAGCTGTTTTTT | CASSPLPTGPGELFF | TRBJ2-2 | . | TRBV9 | .
TGTGCCAGCAGTTCACGGACAGATACGCAGTATTTT | CASSSRTDTQYF | TRBJ2-3 | . | TRBV6-5 | .